Listed below are T cell receptor beta chains from one sample, sequenced in a study of shared clonotypes between healthy human individuals. This table comes from immunoSEQ multiplex PCR, and its TCRdb copy is limited to in-frame clones, with some not included. The repertoire holds some 1.1 million clones, with 60% to 85% as singletons. The source material was memory CD4+ T cells from PBMCs. All receptors come from a man younger than 30 in good health. Some clones in this sample may be carry-over from other donors' samples. Both conserved end residues are part of each CDR3. Fields, in order: D gene, clone size, J gene, V gene, CDR3 protein, CDR3 DNA. The D gene is left open where the match is weak. Clone size is given for some rows only: seen once, a few or many times, or a class if the clone is expanded.

>NA|NA|TRBJ2-7|TRBV27
CASSLERSLPSYEQYF
TGTGCCAGCAGTTTAGAACGGAGCCTCCCCTCCTACGAGCAGTACTTC
>TRBD1|NA|TRBJ1-1|TRBV7-9
CASSPPGGGNTEAFF
TGTGCCAGCAGCCCCCCAGGGGGAGGGAACACTGAAGCTTTCTTT
>TRBD1|few|TRBJ2-7|TRBV5-1
CASSLNTGGGGYEQYF
TGCGCCAGCAGCTTAAATACAGGGGGAGGAGGCTACGAGCAGTACTTC
>NA|NA|TRBJ2-1|TRBV11-2
CASSLLGGEIYNEQFF
TGTGCCAGCAGCTTATTGGGCGGAGAAATATACAATGAGCAGTTCTTC
>TRBD1|NA|TRBJ2-7|TRBV7-2
CASSLVTGDYEQYF
TGTGCCAGCAGCTTAGTCACAGGGGACTACGAGCAGTACTTC
>NA|NA|TRBJ2-4|TRBV28
CASSRGGTLKNIQYF
TGTGCCAGCAGTAGGGGGGGGACCCTAAAAAACATTCAGTACTTC
>TRBD2|NA|TRBJ2-1|TRBV7-2
CASSLVFSHLAAYNEQFF
TGTGCCAGCAGCTTAGTTTTCTCTCATCTAGCGGCATACAATGAGCAGTTCTTC
>NA|NA|TRBJ1-1|TRBV29-1
CSVVKTMNTEAFF
TGCAGCGTTGTAAAGACGATGAACACTGAAGCTTTCTTT
>NA|NA|TRBJ2-7|TRBV6-1
CASSEAYFRAGSYEQYF
TGTGCCAGCAGTGAGGCTTATTTCAGGGCAGGATCCTACGAGCAGTACTTC
>NA|NA|TRBJ1-4|TRBV30
CAWSLGAGEKLFF
TGTGCCTGGAGTCTGGGGGCCGGTGAAAAACTGTTTTTC
>NA|NA|TRBJ2-5|TRBV2
CASSATTQTQYF
TGTGCCAGCAGTGCCACGACCCAAACCCAGTACTTC
>TRBD2|once|TRBJ2-3|TRBV7-2
CASSFGTVAGGSTDTQYF
TGTGCCAGCAGCTTTGGCACGGTAGCGGGAGGGAGCACAGATACGCAGTATTTT
>TRBD1|NA|TRBJ2-7|TRBV11-2
CASSFRGDRSFYEQYF
TGTGCCAGCAGCTTCCGTGGGGACAGGTCCTTCTACGAGCAGTACTTC
>NA|NA|TRBJ2-1|TRBV15
CATSRGLLTSEQFF
TGTGCCACCAGCAGGGGCCTACTCACGAGTGAGCAGTTCTTC
>TRBD1|few|TRBJ2-4|TRBV6-6
CASSYRQGDIQYF
TGTGCCAGCAGTTATAGACAGGGTGACATTCAGTACTTC
>NA|NA|TRBJ2-7|TRBV28
CASSSAGGARFYEQYF
TGTGCCAGCAGTTCCGCTGGGGGGGCCCGGTTCTACGAGCAGTACTTC
>NA|NA|TRBJ1-1|TRBV5-6
CASSLALITGHTEAFF
TGTGCCAGCAGCTTGGCCTTGATTACCGGTCACACTGAAGCTTTCTTT
>TRBD2|NA|TRBJ2-1|TRBV7-2
CASSLERLAGGDEQFF
TGTGCCAGCAGCTTAGAGAGGCTAGCGGGAGGGGATGAGCAGTTCTTC
>TRBD1|many|TRBJ1-1|TRBV6-5
CASSTGETEAFF
TGTGCCAGCAGTACAGGGGAGACTGAAGCTTTCTTT
>TRBD2|NA|TRBJ2-3|TRBV29-1
CSVWGGGRTDTQYF
TGCAGCGTATGGGGGGGCGGGAGGACAGATACGCAGTATTTT
>NA|NA|TRBJ1-1|TRBV7-6
CASSLLDMNTEAFF
TGTGCCAGCAGCTTATTAGATATGAACACTGAAGCTTTCTTT
>NA|NA|TRBJ1-3|TRBV7-6
CASSSDRGRGGNTIYF
TGTGCCAGCAGCTCGGACAGAGGACGTGGTGGAAACACCATATATTTT
>NA|NA|TRBJ2-1|TRBV10-1
CASSNGRSYNEQFF
TGCGCCAGCAGTAACGGGAGATCCTACAATGAGCAGTTCTTC
>NA|NA|TRBJ1-1|TRBV5-4
CASSQDRNTEAFF
TGTGCCAGCAGCCAGGACAGGAACACTGAAGCTTTCTTT